These T cell receptor beta chains were read from a single sample in a study of blood T cell repertoires in COVID-19. Generated by immunoSEQ multiplex PCR, the TCRdb table keeps only in-frame clones and is missing some. The data contain fewer than 200,000 clones, approximately 80% of them singletons. Sequencing input: peripheral blood. The receptors here all came from a woman aged 80 or over with COVID-19, enrolled during active disease. Each CDR3 is given with its conserved first and last residue. Fields, in order: clone size, V gene, J gene, D gene, CDR3 protein, CDR3 DNA. D genes are given only for firm matches. Where a row states a size, it is once, few, many or the class of an expanded clone; other rows omit it.

>NA|TRBV7-9|TRBJ1-2|NA
CASSLEVRGVYGYTF
TGTGCCAGCAGCTTAGAGGTTCGGGGAGTCTATGGCTACACCTTC
>NA|TRBV29-1|TRBJ1-1|NA
CSVEDLQGRVAEAFF
TGCAGCGTTGAAGATCTTCAGGGGAGGGTGGCTGAAGCTTTCTTT
>NA|TRBV30|TRBJ2-7|NA
CAWSARVGYEQYF
TGTGCCTGGAGTGCCAGGGTTGGCTACGAGCAGTACTTC
>NA|TRBV2|TRBJ1-1|TRBD1
CASVTDRGRGGYTEAFF
TGTGCCAGTGTTACCGACAGGGGGCGCGGGGGATACACTGAAGCTTTCTTT
>few|TRBV11-2|TRBJ2-7|TRBD2
CASSLAGGDYEQYF
TGTGCCAGCAGTCTAGCGGGGGGGGACTACGAGCAGTACTTC
>few|TRBV18|TRBJ2-7|TRBD1
CASSPGTGDHEQYF
TGTGCCAGCTCCCCCGGGACAGGGGACCACGAGCAGTACTTC
>NA|TRBV5-1|TRBJ2-5|NA
CASSPSDSQETQYF
TGCGCCAGCAGCCCCTCCGACAGCCAAGAGACCCAGTACTTC
>NA|TRBV6-5|TRBJ2-1|NA
CASSYSRGRNEQFF
TGTGCCAGCAGTTACTCAAGGGGCCGTAATGAGCAGTTCTTC
>NA|TRBV29-1|TRBJ2-3|NA
CSVEDRVETDTQYF
TGCAGCGTTGAAGATCGGGTAGAGACAGATACGCAGTATTTT
>NA|TRBV6-5|TRBJ2-3|NA
CASSYFSSTDTQYF
TGTGCCAGCAGTTACTTTTCGAGCACAGATACGCAGTATTTT
>NA|TRBV28|TRBJ1-2|NA
CASSLGHPGGAYGYTF
TGTGCCAGCAGTTTAGGCCACCCGGGGGGCGCCTATGGCTACACCTTC
>NA|TRBV15|TRBJ1-5|TRBD1
CATSRVRTGNNQPQHF
TGTGCCACCAGCAGAGTCAGGACAGGGAACAATCAGCCCCAGCATTTT
>NA|TRBV11-2|TRBJ1-4|NA
CASSLSATNEKLFF
TGTGCCAGCAGCTTGAGTGCAACTAATGAAAAACTGTTTTTT
>NA|TRBV5-6|TRBJ2-3|TRBD2
CASSLGGLAGVADTQYF
TGTGCCAGCAGCTTGGGGGGCCTAGCGGGAGTGGCAGATACGCAGTATTTT
>medium-sized|TRBV4-1|TRBJ1-1|NA
CASTQEGNTEAFF
TGCGCCAGCACCCAGGAGGGGAACACTGAAGCTTTCTTT
>NA|TRBV5-1|TRBJ2-1|NA
CASSSGDSYNEQFF
TGCGCCAGCAGCTCGGGGGACTCCTACAATGAGCAGTTCTTC
>NA|TRBV15|TRBJ1-1|TRBD1
CATSNRGRGTEAFF
TGTGCCACCAGCAATAGGGGGCGCGGGACTGAAGCTTTCTTT
>NA|TRBV7-2|TRBJ2-1|NA
CASSLSGVNEQFF
TGTGCCAGCAGCTTATCAGGGGTCAATGAGCAGTTCTTC
>NA|TRBV11-2|TRBJ2-1|TRBD2
CASSKRLAGYSYNEQFF
TGTGCCAGCAGCAAAAGACTAGCGGGATACTCCTACAATGAGCAGTTCTTC
>NA|TRBV2|TRBJ2-3|NA
CASSALASSTDTQYF
TGTGCCAGCAGCGCACTAGCCTCTAGCACAGATACGCAGTATTTT
>NA|TRBV6-2/TRBV6-3|TRBJ1-1|NA
CASSALVNTEAFF
TGTGCCAGCAGTGCGCTGGTGAACACTGAAGCTTTCTTT
>NA|TRBV4-1|TRBJ2-1|NA
CASSQGSTVSYNEQFF
TGCGCCAGCAGCCAAGGGTCGACAGTCTCCTACAATGAGCAGTTCTTC
>NA|TRBV6-5|TRBJ2-1|NA
CASSNYGSLYNEQFF
TGTGCCAGCAGTAATTACGGGAGCCTCTACAATGAGCAGTTCTTC